This T cell receptor beta chain was sequenced for a study of identical twins (dated by TCRdb to 2015 to 2016). As for the study more broadly: To test whether fetal clonotypes persist, the study used deep sequencing on TCR alpha and beta repertoires from monozygotic twins, unrelated adults of various ages, and cord blood. To rule out contamination, replicate twin experiments were performed at different times with different library preparation protocols. The investigation overall reported the following: Compared with coincidental sharing between unrelated individuals, an excess of low generation-probability sequences was observed among out-of-frame TCR alpha sequences shared between twins. Zero-insertion analyses could be partly confounded by invariant T cells such as MAIT and iNKT, though diverse VJ usage argued against such confounding for most clonotypes. Abundant cord blood beta clonotypes had fewer insertions, young adult naive repertoires showed a similar but weaker trend, and memory repertoires showed no such trend. Because the same donors could not be followed over many years, the conclusions depended on cross-sectional statistical analysis. In beta out-of-frame sequences, excess twin sharing was weaker, because having fewer shared sequences lowered the signal-to-noise ratio. In monozygotic twins, recombination models systematically underestimated out-of-frame TCR alpha sharing, but the models matched the sharing seen between unrelated individuals.

From its cysteine to its phenylalanine, the CDR3 spans 14 amino acids. CDR3 DNA only is kept here, 42 bases in frame from base 1. CDR1 and CDR2 were assigned from the germline V gene (reference sequence) as DFQATT and SNEGSKA. The library was built by means of 5' RACE. Data came from an Illumina HiSeq 2000. Template switching introduced a universal primer binding site; the final cDNA contained a unique molecular identifier, enabling accurate counting of TCR cDNA molecules. First-strand cDNA for TCR alpha and beta chains was synthesized from specific primers in the conserved constant-segment region. To control for contamination, every cDNA library was double barcoded, receiving both a SMART-Mk sample barcode and Illumina barcodes. TruSeq adapter sequences, together with Illumina sample barcodes, were added in two successive PCR steps. Sequencing of the TCR alpha and beta cDNA libraries was done on the Illumina HiSeq platform using custom primers. The paper's data handling went like this. Raw reads were processed with MiGEC to extract unique molecular identifiers, and MiXCR was used to determine CDR3 positions. For each individual, recombination models were inferred using an EM algorithm with the repgenHMM and IGoR tools. Shared clonotypes were analyzed with the tcR package in R, and sharing was normalized by the product of cloneset sizes. Out-of-frame nonproductive sequences were analyzed to study raw recombination free of thymic and clonal selection effects. TCRdb applied fastp at Q25 and MiXCR to the public reads, then kept only in-frame beta chains. Every CDR3 protein is listed once, alongside the most common genes and DNA of its rows. It is TCRdb's table, rather than the study itself, that gives the V and J calls and clone size. The sample table contains some 1,700,000 distinct CDR3 sequences; only one count was recorded for roughly a third of them. The ten largest clones add up to about 0.25% of the sample.

In its sample, this clonotype was seen a few times. This receptor's antigen is unknown. One junction end does not reproduce the germline sequence, and a read error may be involved. Every donor was a healthy Caucasian. The chain joins TRBV20-1 to TRBJ1-2, with TRBD1 perhaps the D gene, on 5 matching bases. The sample consisted of cord blood. This TCR was sampled from a newborn girl in good health. Here the CDR3 is given as CSASGDGSNHGYTF. The base sequence is TGCAGTGCTAGTGGGGACGGTTCTAACCATGGCTACACCTTC.